The entry that follows covers one T cell receptor beta chain sequence. Its recognized antigen is unknown. No clone much larger than this one lies a single base away; base qualities are absent. This sample is part of a study of blood T cell repertoires in COVID-19 (dated by TCRdb to between 2020 and 2021). With respect to the entire study: Samples from collaborators originated in the United States, Italy and Spain and spanned both the acute and convalescent phases of COVID-19. Nearly every sample came with metadata listing a de-identified subject ID, COVID-19 status, age in years and sex. The samples were drawn from two sources: the first 160 participants of the ongoing ImmuneRACE study, and approximately 1,300 subjects contributed by 6 global collaborators. The material from the prospective study consisted of cDNA or gDNA derived from T cells, B-cell-depleted T cells, or PBMCs. A freely available public database, intended as a resource for researchers studying the immune response to SARS-CoV-2, is where the repertoires were released. Where available, HLA class I and class II types were taken from metadata supplied by the sample provider and were not determined by assay-based typing. The dataset comprised deeply sampled blood TCRbeta repertoires from subjects exposed to, actively infected with, or recovered from COVID-19. Study-wide findings and limitations: Clinical and demographic metadata were provided uncurated, with the amount varying by source and participant.

The CDR3 starts with the cysteine, ends with the phenylalanine, and has 15 residues. The kept DNA is CDR3 alone, 45 bases in frame from the first base. V is shortened by 4 bases, J by 5 bases, and the region joining them spans 20 bases. The germline V gene yields SQVTM for CDR1 and ANQGSEA for CDR2. The immunoSEQ Assay, a bias-controlled multiplex PCR, was used to amplify TCRbeta CDR3 regions from genomic DNA. In the original analysis: The number of nucleated cells in each sample was estimated by amplification of reference gene primers within the assay. To quantify the absolute abundance of each unique TCRbeta CDR3 rearrangement, sequence reads were collapsed and filtered. Productive Simpson clonality was computed per sample as the square root of Simpson's diversity index over productive rearrangements. TCRdb obtained this table from immuneACCESS and retained in-frame rearrangements with V and J assigned. These tables miss some clones; where compared with another copy, unresolved V genes account for less than half of the shortfall, and the remainder is unexplained. V and J calls and clone size are as listed in that table; D and trimming were resolved from the DNA. For this sample the table gives approximately 300,000 clones, of which 90% were detected only once. The ten largest clones represent 0.8% to 1.3% of the sample.

One collaborating source in Seattle enrolled patients while the patients were actively infected and followed the patients over time throughout the course of disease. Collaborating institutions collected whole blood in K2EDTA tubes following their own protocols. For TCRbeta analysis, collaborators shipped samples in one of three forms: frozen whole blood, isolated PBMCs, or DNA extracted from either of those sample types. The TCR comes from a woman aged 40 to 50 with COVID-19, enrolled during active disease. The rearranged chain carries TRBV29-1 and TRBJ1-2; the D gene assignment is ambiguous. Material: peripheral blood. The CDR3 here reads CSVGEGGPMDYGYTF. The nucleotide sequence reads as follows: TGCAGCGTTGGGGAGGGTGGCCCGATGGATTATGGCTACACCTTC.